Sequencing of this T cell receptor beta chain was carried out in a study of PD-1 blockade in classical Hodgkin lymphoma (dated by TCRdb to 2019 to 2021). About the full investigation: Nivolumab dosing was 3 mg/kg intravenously every 2 weeks, continuing until either disease progression or unacceptable toxicity. The study used TCR beta sequencing and CyTOF to define a peripheral blood immune signature of response to PD-1 blockade in classical Hodgkin lymphoma. Points the paper makes about the study in general: Baseline TCR diversity was reported as lower in newly diagnosed patients than in healthy donors, and lower still in relapsed/refractory patients. The study was restricted to a single clinical trial cohort, and the causes of repertoire differences, possibly disease activity or prior therapy, were left undefined. A significant rise by C4D1 was seen in CD4+ but not CD8+ TCR diversity (p=0.0027 vs p=0.16), with the rise being most apparent in complete responders (p=0.02). Trial patients achieving complete response had baseline diversity similar to newly diagnosed patients, whereas partial responders and progressors had significantly lower diversity. Lower diversity was observed in patients in whom nivolumab was started less than 1 year after ASCT, and these patients were excluded from later analyses so that confounding by immune reconstitution would be avoided.

The germline V gene (reference sequence) yields SGHNT for CDR1 and YYREEE for CDR2. The CDR3 spans 13 residues, from the cysteine through the phenylalanine. Kept here is only the CDR3 DNA, which spans 39 bases and is read in frame from base 1. V drops 0 bases and J drops 6 bases, leaving 9 bases in between. The Qiagen DNeasy kit was used to extract genomic DNA from unsorted PBMCs and from the negatively selected CD4+ and CD8+ fractions. Amplification of TCR beta CDR3 regions was done by immunoSEQ multiplex PCR with primers that anneal to V and J segments. A synthetic immune receptor repertoire was used to minimize amplification bias, and remaining bias was computationally removed after sequencing. The study's own analysis went as follows. Repertoire diversity was quantified as the Shannon entropy index using custom Python scripts. Unsorted, CD4+ and CD8+ repertoires were analyzed separately, except in combined analyses where CD4+ and CD8+ sequences were merged in silico. A clone counted as expanded when the clone's frequency after treatment rose at least 2-fold relative to C1D1, and clones undetected at baseline were given a pseudocount of 0.5. Singleton clones were defined as clones with 0 or 1 copy at C1D1, and non-singleton clones were defined as clones with 2 or more copies. Clones expanded in unsorted samples were labelled as CD4+, CD8+ or unknown by matching protein sequences in sorted samples from the same patient. Wilcoxon tests on paired samples were used to test changes in diversity from C1D1 to C4D1. TCRdb's version of the immuneACCESS table is confined to in-frame rearrangements and falls short of the full clone set. An unresolved V gene accounts for under half of the shortfall where checked; the remainder is of unknown origin. That table gives V, J and clone size, and the DNA gave D and trimming. This sample is represented by about 40,000 clones; about 82% of them were singletons. The ten largest account for about a tenth of the sample.

Turning to this clone: The specificity of this receptor is unknown. Nothing much larger sits one base from this clone, and base qualities are not available.

The meaning of the sample's time point label: cycle 1 day 1 (C1D1), immediately before nivolumab initiation. Relapse after autologous stem cell transplantation had occurred in all trial patients, and cohorts A, B and C were distinguished by prior brentuximab vedotin exposure. The trial cohort comprised some 60 patients with relapsed/refractory classical Hodgkin lymphoma whose best overall responses were complete response, partial response or progressive disease. Single-agent nivolumab was administered to trial patients in the multi-cohort phase II CheckMate 205 trial. An independent review committee assessed best overall response by applying the 2007 International Working Group response criteria. Trial PBMCs were collected immediately before nivolumab initiation (C1D1) and during therapy at cycle 2 day 1 and cycle 4 day 1. After peripheral blood was drawn into 8 mL Vacutainer Cell Preparation Tubes, PBMCs were isolated by centrifugation and then cryopreserved.

The source is a human donor with classical Hodgkin lymphoma. This sample comprised peripheral blood mononuclear cells (PBMCs), obtained at baseline. Recombination connected TRBV5-4 to TRBJ1-1; the D gene lacks a confident call. The CDR3 is CASSLEYTSEAFF. The bases read TGTGCCAGCAGCTTGGAGTATACCTCTGAAGCTTTCTTT.